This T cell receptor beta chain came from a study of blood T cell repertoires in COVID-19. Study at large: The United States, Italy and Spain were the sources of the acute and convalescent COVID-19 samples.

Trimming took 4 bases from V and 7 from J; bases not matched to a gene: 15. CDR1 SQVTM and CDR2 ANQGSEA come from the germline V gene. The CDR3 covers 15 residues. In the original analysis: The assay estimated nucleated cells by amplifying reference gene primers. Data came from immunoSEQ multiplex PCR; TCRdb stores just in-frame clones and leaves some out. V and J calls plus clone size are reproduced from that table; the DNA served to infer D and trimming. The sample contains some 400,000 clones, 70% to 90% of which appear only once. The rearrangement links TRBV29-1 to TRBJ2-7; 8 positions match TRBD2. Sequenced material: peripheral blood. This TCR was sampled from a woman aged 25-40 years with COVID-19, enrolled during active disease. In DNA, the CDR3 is TGCAGCGTTGTTCCGGGGGGGTCCCTCCAAGGGGAGCAGTACTTC. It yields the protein CSVVPGGSLQGEQYF.